This T cell receptor (beta chain) is from a study of shared clonotypes between healthy human individuals. Generated by immunoSEQ multiplex PCR, the TCRdb table keeps only in-frame clones and is missing some. This repertoire shows about a million clones, approximately 80% found once; its top ten account for approximately 1.5%. Germline V gene data show CDR1 as SGHDT and CDR2 as YYEEEE. The V gene lost 2 bases and the J gene lost 0 bases, with 9 bases spanning the gap. This CDR3 contains 15 residues. The sequence came from a man younger than 30 in good health. Specimen: memory CD4+ T cells sorted from blood. The subset: CD45RA-negative fraction. The J gene is TRBJ2-4, the V gene TRBV5-6, with D perhaps matching TRBD2 (5 bases). CDR3 region: CASSFDGVAKNIQYF. The CDR3 DNA is TGTGCCAGCAGCTTCGACGGGGTAGCCAAAAACATTCAGTACTTC.